This T cell receptor (beta chain) was found in a study of neurological immune-mediated disorders. TCRdb re-derived calls from the 5' RACE reads in MiXCR, one entry per CDR3 protein. The table records about 79,000 distinct CDR3 sequences, 12% to 15% of them present only once. The sample holds many counts of this clonotype. CDR3 length: 16 amino acids. V shed 1 base and J 4 bases; nucleotides not matched to a gene: 6. CDR1 is SGDLS, CDR2 YYNGEE, per germline. This TCR was sampled from a woman aged 45-59 years in good health. This sequence joins TRBV9 and TRBJ2-3; 10 bases map to TRBD1. The material sequenced was PBMCs. CDR3 loop: CASSVRTGQGPDTQYF. For the CDR3, the DNA is TGTGCCAGCAGCGTAAGAACGGGACAGGGGCCAGATACGCAGTATTTT. Full variable domain (remainder filled in from reference TRBV9 and TRBJ2-3): DSGVTQTPKHLITATGQRVTLRCSPRSGDLSVYWYQQSLDQGLQFLIQYYNGEERAKGNILERFSAQQFPDLHSELNLSSLELGDSALYFCASSVRTGQGPDTQYFGPGTRLTVL.